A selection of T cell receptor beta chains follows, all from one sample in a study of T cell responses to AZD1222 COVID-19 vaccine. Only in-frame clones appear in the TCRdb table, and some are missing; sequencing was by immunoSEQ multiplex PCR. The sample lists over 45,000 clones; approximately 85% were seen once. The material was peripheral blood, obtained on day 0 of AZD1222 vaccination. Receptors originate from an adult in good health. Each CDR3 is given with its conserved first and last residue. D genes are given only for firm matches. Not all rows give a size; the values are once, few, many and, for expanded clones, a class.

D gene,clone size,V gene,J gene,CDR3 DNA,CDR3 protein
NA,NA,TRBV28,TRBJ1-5,TGTGCCAGCAGTTTAAGACGGGACGATCAGCCCCAGCATTTT,CASSLRRDDQPQHF
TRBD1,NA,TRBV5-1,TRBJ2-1,TGCGCCAGCACCGAGGGGACAGGGAATATCAATGAGCAGTTCTTC,CASTEGTGNINEQFF
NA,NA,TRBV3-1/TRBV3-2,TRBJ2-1,TGTGCCAGCAGCCAACCGAGCTCCTACAATGAGCAGTTCTTC,CASSQPSSYNEQFF
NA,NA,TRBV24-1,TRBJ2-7,TGTGCCACCAGCAACAAGACAGGAAAGTGGTACTTC,CATSNKTGKWYF
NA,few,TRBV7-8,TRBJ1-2,TGTGCCAGCAGCTTAGTATCTCCCGGGGGGCTCGGAGGCTACACCTTC,CASSLVSPGGLGGYTF
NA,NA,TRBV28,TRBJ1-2,TGTGCCAGCAGTTTATGGGTGGGGGACGGGGAGGTCGAAGTATATGGCTACACCTTC,CASSLWVGDGEVEVYGYTF
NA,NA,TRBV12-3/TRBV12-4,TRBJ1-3,TGTGCCAGCAGCGGGGCCCGAGGAAACACCATATATTTT,CASSGARGNTIYF
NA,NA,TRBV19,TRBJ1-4,TGTGCCAGTGGGGGAGATGAAAAACTGTTTTTT,CASGGDEKLFF
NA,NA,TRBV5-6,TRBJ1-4,TGTGCCAGCAGCGTAATTGCAACTAATGAAAAACTGTTTTTT,CASSVIATNEKLFF
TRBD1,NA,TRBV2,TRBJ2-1,TGTGCCAGCAGTCCACGTGAGGACAGGGATTCTCGGTTCTTC,CASSPREDRDSRFF
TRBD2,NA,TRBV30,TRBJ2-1,TGTGCCTGGACTAGCGGGGTCCGGGGGAGGGAGCAGTTCTTC,CAWTSGVRGREQFF
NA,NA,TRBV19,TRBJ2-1,TGTGCCAGTAAAATAGGGGCGTCCTACAATGAGCAGTTCTTC,CASKIGASYNEQFF
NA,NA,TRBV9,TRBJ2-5,TGTGCCAGCAGCGTAGGTCCCTTTCGACAAGAGACCCAGTACTTC,CASSVGPFRQETQYF
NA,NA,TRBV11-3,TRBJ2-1,TGTGCCAGCAGCTTATACGGGGTCGGGGGTGAGCAGTTCTTC,CASSLYGVGGEQFF
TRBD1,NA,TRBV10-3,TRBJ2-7,TGTGCCACCTCTCCGACAGGGGTATTTTCCTACGAGCAGTACTTC,CATSPTGVFSYEQYF
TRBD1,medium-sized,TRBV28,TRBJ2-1,TGTGCCAGCAGTTCCCGGACAGGAAGAACTAGCTCCTACAATGAGCAGTTCTTC,CASSSRTGRTSSYNEQFF
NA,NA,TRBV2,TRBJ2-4,TGTGCCAGCACCCCGGACGAAATTCGGGGCAAAAACATTCAGTACTTC,CASTPDEIRGKNIQYF
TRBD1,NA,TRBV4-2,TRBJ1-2,TGTGCCAGCAGCCCCGACAGGGGCGGGGATGGCTACACCTTC,CASSPDRGGDGYTF
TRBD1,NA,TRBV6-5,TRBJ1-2,TGTGCCAGCTACACAGGGGGCAGCTATGGCTACACCTTC,CASYTGGSYGYTF
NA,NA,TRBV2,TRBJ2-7,TGTGCCAGCCGCACGCTCGGGGAGGTGGTTGCGCAGTACTTC,CASRTLGEVVAQYF
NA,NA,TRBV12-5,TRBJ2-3,TGTGCTAGTGGTCTCCAGGGGACAGATACGCAGTATTTT,CASGLQGTDTQYF
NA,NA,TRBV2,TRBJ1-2,TGTGCCAGCAGTGGCTCCAGGGGCGGGCTCTATGGCTACACCTTC,CASSGSRGGLYGYTF
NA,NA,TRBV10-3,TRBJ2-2,TGTGCCATCAGTCCCGACCAAATCGGGGAGCTGTTTTTT,CAISPDQIGELFF
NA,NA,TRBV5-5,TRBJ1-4,TGTGCCAGCAGCTTGTCGTGGCAGGGGAGGGAAAAACTGTTTTTT,CASSLSWQGREKLFF
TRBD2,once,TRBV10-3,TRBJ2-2,TGTGCCATCAGTCCTTGGGAGGGGACGAACACCGGGGAGCTGTTTTTT,CAISPWEGTNTGELFF
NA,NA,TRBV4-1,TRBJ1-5,TGCGCCAGCAGCCAAGCAGGGGCGAAGGATCAGCCCCAGCATTTT,CASSQAGAKDQPQHF
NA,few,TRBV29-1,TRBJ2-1,TGCAGCGCCCTGGGCCCGGGTGGGTCCCTCAATGAGCAGTTCTTC,CSALGPGGSLNEQFF
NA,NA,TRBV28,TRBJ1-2,TGTGCCAGCCAGCAAGCTAACTATGGCTACACCTTC,CASQQANYGYTF
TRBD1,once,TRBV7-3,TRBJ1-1,TGTGCCAGCAGCTTATTCGCGGACAGGGGCACTGAAGCTTTCTTT,CASSLFADRGTEAFF
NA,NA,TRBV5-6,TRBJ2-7,TGTGCCAGCAGCTTAAACAGCTTCTACGAGCAGTACTTC,CASSLNSFYEQYF
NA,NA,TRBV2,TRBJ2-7,TGTGCCAGCGGTTCAGGGCGGTACGAGCAGTACTTC,CASGSGRYEQYF
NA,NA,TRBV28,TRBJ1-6,TGTGCCAGCAGCACCAGGGTTTCACCCCTCCACTTT,CASSTRVSPLHF
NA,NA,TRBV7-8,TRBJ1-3,TGTGCCAGCACTGACAGGCGTCCTGGAAACACCATATATTTT,CASTDRRPGNTIYF
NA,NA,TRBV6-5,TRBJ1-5,TGTGCCAGCAGTACAATCGGGACGCGCAATCAGCCCCAGCATTTT,CASSTIGTRNQPQHF
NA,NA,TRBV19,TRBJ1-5,TGTGCCAGTAGTAGGGTGAATCAGCCCCAGCATTTT,CASSRVNQPQHF
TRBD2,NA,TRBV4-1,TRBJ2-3,TGCGCCAGCAGCCGGGGGACTAGCGGGGGCCGAACAGATACGCAGTATTTT,CASSRGTSGGRTDTQYF
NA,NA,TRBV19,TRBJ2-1,TGTGCCAGTATGGGGAATGAGCAGTTCTTC,CASMGNEQFF
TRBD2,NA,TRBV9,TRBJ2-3,TGTGCCAGCAGCGTAATGTCAGCGGGGTTGGATACGCAGTATTTT,CASSVMSAGLDTQYF
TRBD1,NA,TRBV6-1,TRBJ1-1,TGTGCCAGCAGTTCCCGACAGGGAATGGTGGGAGCTTTCTTT,CASSSRQGMVGAFF
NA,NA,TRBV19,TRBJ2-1,TGTGCCAGTAGTCCAGGACTAGGGGGTGAGCAGTTCTTC,CASSPGLGGEQFF
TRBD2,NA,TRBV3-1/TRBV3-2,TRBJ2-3,TGTGCCAGCAGCGCCTGGGAGCGGGGGCAGTATTTT,CASSAWERGQYF
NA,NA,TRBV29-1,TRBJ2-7,TGCAGCGTTGAATCCACCCACGAGCAGTACTTC,CSVESTHEQYF
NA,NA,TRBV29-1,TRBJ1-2,TGCAGCGTTTCGACACCAAACTATGGCTACACCTTC,CSVSTPNYGYTF
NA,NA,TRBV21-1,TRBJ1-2,TGTGCCAGCAGCAAAGGATGGGGCCTCTATGGCTACACCTTC,CASSKGWGLYGYTF
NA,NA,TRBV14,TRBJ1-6,TGTGCCAGCAGCCTTGGGAGAAATAATTCACCCCTCCACTTT,CASSLGRNNSPLHF
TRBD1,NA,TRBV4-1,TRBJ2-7,TGCGCCAGCAGCCAAGTCTTGACCGGGACAGCCTCCTACGAGCAGTACTTC,CASSQVLTGTASYEQYF
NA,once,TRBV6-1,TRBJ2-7,TGTGCCAGCACCTACCTCGGGGGGCATAGCTACGAGCAGTACTTC,CASTYLGGHSYEQYF
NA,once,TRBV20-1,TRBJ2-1,TGCAGTGCTAGTCCAGGGGCTCTAGGGAATGAGCAGTTCTTC,CSASPGALGNEQFF